The 10 T cell receptor beta chains below all came from one sample that was sequenced in a study of cytomegalovirus exposure and HLA in healthy donors. Libraries were prepared by immunoSEQ multiplex PCR; TCRdb keeps only in-frame clonotypes and omits some of them. The table records almost 75,000 clones, approximately 80% of them present only once. The sequenced sample consisted of PBMCs. The receptors were sampled from a man younger than 40 in good health and CMV-seronegative.

The chain employs TRBV4-3 and TRBJ1-4; TRBD1 matches 7 bases. The CDR3 spans 22 residues. CDR1 is LGHNA, CDR2 YSLEER, per germline. J was trimmed by 0 bases and V by 4 bases; bases with no gene match: 23. The CDR3: CASSRLTLTGTETYATNEKLFF. CDR3 nucleotides: TGCGCCAGCAGCCGACTCACATTGACCGGGACAGAAACTTACGCAACTAATGAAAAACTGTTTTTT.

The chain employs TRBV5-1 and TRBJ2-1; a weak D match, TRBD2 (6 bases). Germline V gene lookup returns CDR1 SGHRS and CDR2 YFSETQ. CDR3 size: 13 residues. V lost 0 bases, J lost 12 bases, and 13 bases lay in between. The CDR3 nucleotides read TGCGCCAGCAGCTTGGATTACCCGGGAGTGCAGTTCTTC. Its protein is CASSLDYPGVQFF. The whole variable domain, remainder taken from reference TRBV5-1 and TRBJ2-1, is KAGVTQTPRYLIKTRGQQVTLSCSPISGHRSVSWYQQTPGQGLQFLFEYFSETQRNKGNFPGRFSGRQFSNSRSEMNVSTLELGDSALYLCASSLDYPGVQFFGPGTRLTVL.

V usage is TRBV29-1 and J usage is TRBJ2-2; 10 bases fit TRBD1. Germline V CDR1 and CDR2: SQVTM, ANQGSEA. CDR3 length equals 14 residues. The V gene end was trimmed by 4 bases and the J gene end by 4 bases; junction bases not matched to a gene: 3. The CDR3 DNA reads TGCAGCGTTGGTTGGACAGGGGGCACCGGGGAGCTGTTTTTT. Protein product: CSVGWTGGTGELFF.

The chain combines TRBV5-1 with TRBJ2-2; 10 nucleotides agree with TRBD1. CDR3 size: 18 residues. CDR1 SGHRS and CDR2 YFSETQ come from the germline V gene. The trim removed 1 base at V and 1 base at J, leaving 7 bases unmatched. CDR3 loop: CASSLLWDRGRNTGELFF. CDR3 DNA sequence: TGCGCCAGCAGCTTGTTATGGGACAGGGGAAGGAACACCGGGGAGCTGTTTTTT. The entire variable domain, with the rest obtained from reference TRBV5-1 and TRBJ2-2, is as follows: KAGVTQTPRYLIKTRGQQVTLSCSPISGHRSVSWYQQTPGQGLQFLFEYFSETQRNKGNFPGRFSGRQFSNSRSEMNVSTLELGDSALYLCASSLLWDRGRNTGELFFGEGSRLTVL.

The chain uses TRBV30 and TRBJ1-4, with a weak D call TRBD1 (6 bases). Germline V gene sequence: CDR1 GTSNPN, CDR2 SVGIG (reference sequence). The V gene lost 3 bases and the J gene lost 4 bases, with 9 bases spanning the gap. CDR3 length: 13 amino acids. CDR3 amino acids: CAWRDSINEKLFF. The CDR3 DNA reads as TGTGCCTGGAGGGACAGCATTAATGAAAAACTGTTTTTT.

The DNA of the CDR3 is TGTGCCACCTTGGGGAGAAACTATGGCTACACCTTC. Translated: CATLGRNYGYTF. This chain connects TRBV6-5 to TRBJ1-2, with D hard to call. V was clipped by 10 bases and J by 2 bases, with 11 bases between them. Per germline, CDR1 MNHEY and CDR2 SVGAGI. The CDR3 is made up of 12 amino acids.

V gene TRBV7-2 combines with J gene TRBJ1-5; 8 bases line up with TRBD1. With V trimmed by 1 base and J by 6 bases, 5 bases remained unmatched. The CDR3 totals 15 residues. The germline V gene encodes CDR1 SGHTA and CDR2 FQGNSA. The CDR3 DNA reads TGTGCCAGCAGCTTAGGGCAGGGGGCGACTCAGCCCCAGCATTTT. Its translation: CASSLGQGATQPQHF.

The chain recombines TRBV27 with TRBJ2-7; 10 bases map to TRBD1. The CDR3 has 16 amino acids. The ends lost 7 bases at V and 3 bases at J; junction bases unmatched: 12. Germline CDR1 and CDR2: MNHEY and SMNVEV (reference sequence). The CDR3 region is CASNKNPGQGLYEQYF. The CDR3 DNA reads TGTGCCAGCAACAAAAATCCGGGACAGGGGCTCTACGAGCAGTACTTC.

This clone was seen only once. Other DNA sequences in this sample translate to the same CDR3. This chain uses TRBV7-2 with TRBJ1-5, with a possible D match to TRBD1 (5 bases). The CDR3 covers 13 residues. V was cut by 3 bases and J by 7 bases, with 10 bases left in between. Germline CDR1 reads SGHTA; CDR2 reads FQGNSA. The CDR3 DNA follows: TGTGCCAGCAGCTTGACCCAGGGACAGCCCCAGCATTTT. This sequence encodes CASSLTQGQPQHF.

This clone came up a few times. CDR3 loop: CASSLAQSNEKLFF. The CDR3 DNA reads TGTGCCAGTAGTTTGGCACAATCCAATGAAAAACTGTTTTTT. The chain couples TRBV19 to TRBJ1-4; no firm D call. V was shortened by 5 bases and J by 5 bases, with 12 bases between the two germline ends. The CDR3 extends over 14 amino acids. The germline V gene encodes CDR1 LNHDA and CDR2 SQIVND (reference sequence).